Here is one TCR beta chain with its context. No antigen is known for it. Primers included in the PCR were 60 Vbeta and 13 Jbeta primers. Clones were sequenced by immunoSEQ multiplex PCR, and TCRdb holds only the in-frame ones, with some missing. The repertoire holds approximately 150,000 clones, with 80% as singletons. This sample is part of a study of cytomegalovirus exposure and HLA in healthy donors. In the study overall: An early release of data contained about 85 million unique TCRs, which came from HLA-typed donors.

V was clipped by 1 base and J by 8 bases, with 11 bases between them. Germline V gene lookup returns CDR1 MNHEY and CDR2 SMNVEV (reference sequence). The CDR3 spans 13 residues. Donors had nominal health at sampling but likely had unrecorded immune exposures. Whole-study findings and limits: Indistinguishable V segments such as TRBV6-2 and TRBV6-3 were excluded.

The chain is built from TRBV27 and TRBJ1-1; TRBD1 is a possible D gene (5 bases). Sequencing used PBMCs. The TCR comes from a man aged 30 to 39 in good health and CMV-seropositive. The CDR3 DNA reads TGTGCCAGCAGTTTATACTATCGGACAGAAGCTTTCTTT. Its translation: CASSLYYRTEAFF.